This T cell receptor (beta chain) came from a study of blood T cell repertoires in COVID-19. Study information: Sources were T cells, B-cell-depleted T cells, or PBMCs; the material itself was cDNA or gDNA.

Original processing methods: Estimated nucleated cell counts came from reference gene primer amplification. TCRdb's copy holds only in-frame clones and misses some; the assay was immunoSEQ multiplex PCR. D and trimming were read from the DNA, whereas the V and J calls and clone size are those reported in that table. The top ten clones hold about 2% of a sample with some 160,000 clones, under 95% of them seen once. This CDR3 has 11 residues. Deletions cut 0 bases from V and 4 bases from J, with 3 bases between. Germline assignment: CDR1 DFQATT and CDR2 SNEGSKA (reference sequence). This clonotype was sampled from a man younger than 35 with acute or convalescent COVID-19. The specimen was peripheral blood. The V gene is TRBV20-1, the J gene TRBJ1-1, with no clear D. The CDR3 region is CSARDSTEAFF. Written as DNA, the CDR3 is TGCAGTGCTAGAGATAGCACTGAAGCTTTCTTT.